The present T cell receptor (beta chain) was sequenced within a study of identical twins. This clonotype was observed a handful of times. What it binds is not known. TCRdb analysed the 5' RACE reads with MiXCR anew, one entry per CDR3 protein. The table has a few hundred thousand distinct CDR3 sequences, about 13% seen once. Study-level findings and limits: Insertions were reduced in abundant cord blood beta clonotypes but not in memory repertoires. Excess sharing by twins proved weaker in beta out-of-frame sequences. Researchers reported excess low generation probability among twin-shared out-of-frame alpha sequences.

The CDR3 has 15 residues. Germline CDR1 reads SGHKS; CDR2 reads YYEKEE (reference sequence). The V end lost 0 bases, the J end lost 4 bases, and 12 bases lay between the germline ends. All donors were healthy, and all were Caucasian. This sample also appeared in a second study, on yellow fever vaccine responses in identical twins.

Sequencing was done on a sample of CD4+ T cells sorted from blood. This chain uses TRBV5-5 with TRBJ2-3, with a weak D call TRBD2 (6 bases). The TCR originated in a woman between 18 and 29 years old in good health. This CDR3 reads CASSLGVAAPDTQYF. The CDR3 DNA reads TGTGCCAGCAGCTTGGGTGTAGCGGCCCCAGATACGCAGTATTTT.